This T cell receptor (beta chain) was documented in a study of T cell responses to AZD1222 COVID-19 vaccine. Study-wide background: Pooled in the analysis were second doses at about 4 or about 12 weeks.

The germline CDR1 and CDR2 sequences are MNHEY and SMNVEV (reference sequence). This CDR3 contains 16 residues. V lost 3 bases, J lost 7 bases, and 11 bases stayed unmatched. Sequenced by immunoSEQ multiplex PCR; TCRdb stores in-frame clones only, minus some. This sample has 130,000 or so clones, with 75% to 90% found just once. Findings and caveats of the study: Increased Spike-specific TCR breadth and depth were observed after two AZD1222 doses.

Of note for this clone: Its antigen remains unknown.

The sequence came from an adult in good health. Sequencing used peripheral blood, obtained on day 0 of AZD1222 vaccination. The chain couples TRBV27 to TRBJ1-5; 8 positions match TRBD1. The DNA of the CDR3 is TGTGCCAGCAGTTTTCGGGCGTGGGGACAGGACCAGCCCCAGCATTTT. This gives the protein CASSFRAWGQDQPQHF.